This T cell receptor (beta chain) was documented in a study of identical twins. CDR1 and CDR2 (germline): SGHTA, FQGNSA. The CDR3 is 16 amino acids. Trimming removed 8 bases from V and 12 bases from J; junction bases left unmatched: 20. Each CDR3 protein is one row after TCRdb ran MiXCR on the 5' RACE reads. The data contain approximately 620,000 distinct CDR3 sequences, more than 6.5% of them singletons. This clonotype was counted a few times. This sample also belongs to another study, concerning yellow fever vaccine responses in identical twins.

V and J are TRBV7-2 and TRBJ2-1; TRBD2 aligns across 9 bases. Source material: PBMCs. This clonotype was obtained from a woman under 30 in good health. The CDR3 is CASPSMGRGGTLGQFF. Here the CDR3 DNA reads TGTGCCAGCCCTTCCATGGGGCGGGGGGGTACATTGGGGCAGTTCTTC.